The present T cell receptor beta chain was sequenced within a study of T cells in Graves' hyperthyroidism and ophthalmopathy. V was pared by 4 bases and J by 7 bases, with 8 bases of the junction left unmatched. Germline V gene sequence: CDR1 LGHNA, CDR2 YNFKEQ. The CDR3 covers 14 residues. Any patient presenting with uncontrolled infection, other autoimmune disease, pregnancy or lactation was left out. Orbital computed tomography, thyroid ultrasound, serum thyroxine and TRAb, and clinical symptoms together informed the diagnoses. Researchers took RNA transcripts and amplified the TCR beta CDR3 regions from them. Researchers ran a first-round RT-PCR on the TCR CDR3 using the HTBI primer set. Each CDR3 protein gets one entry after TCRdb re-called the multiplex PCR reads with MiXCR. The sample has 350,000 to 400,000 distinct CDR3 sequences, about 18% seen once.

The sequenced sample was blood. V usage is TRBV4-2 and J usage is TRBJ2-7; 9 positions match TRBD1. This receptor was obtained from a woman between 18 and 29 years old with Graves' hyperthyroidism. This CDR3 reads CASSRLGQGVEQYF. The CDR3 region has the DNA TGTGCCAGCAGCCGATTGGGACAGGGCGTTGAGCAGTACTTC.